What follows are 10 T cell receptor beta chains derived from one specimen sequenced in a study of long-term antiretroviral therapy in people with HIV. Survey level was the resolution at which the v3.0 immunoSEQ assay ran. Profiling relied on immunoSEQ multiplex PCR, and the TCRdb table lists in-frame clones only, not all of them. The sample holds over 15,000 clones; around 76% are singletons and the top ten take approximately 14%. The sequenced sample was unsorted PBMCs, obtained 0.5 years before starting antiretroviral therapy. The receptors originated from a woman aged 50 to 65 with HIV.

V usage is TRBV7-9 and J usage is TRBJ2-1; 7 bases match TRBD2. J lost 3 bases, V lost 5 bases, and 7 bases had no gene match. This CDR3 comprises 15 residues. Per the germline V gene, CDR1 is SEHNR and CDR2 is FQNEAQ (reference sequence). The CDR3 loop is CASSQSGADYNEQFF. Written as DNA, the CDR3 is TGTGCCAGCAGCCAAAGCGGGGCCGACTACAATGAGCAGTTCTTC. Drawing the rest from reference TRBV7-9 and TRBJ2-1, the complete variable domain is DTGVSQNPRHKITKRGQNVTFRCDPISEHNRLYWYRQTLGQGPEFLTYFQNEAQLEKSRLLSDRFSAERPKGSFSTLEIQRTEQGDSAMYLCASSQSGADYNEQFFGPGTRLTVL.

This rearrangement joins TRBV11-2 to TRBJ2-5; D not resolved. CDR3 size: 15 residues. The germline V gene has CDR1 SGHAT and CDR2 FQNNGV. The V end lost 0 bases, the J end lost 1 base, and 9 bases lay between the germline ends. In nucleotides, the CDR3 is TGTGCCAGCAGCTTAGATCGGTCGTTCCAAGAGACCCAGTACTTC. Its protein is CASSLDRSFQETQYF. Combining the CDR3 with reference TRBV11-2 and TRBJ2-5 gives the whole variable domain EAGVAQSPRYKIIEKRQSVAFWCNPISGHATLYWYQQILGQGPKLLIQFQNNGVVDDSQLPKDRFSAERLKGVDSTLKIQPAKLEDSAVYLCASSLDRSFQETQYFGPGTRLLVL.

The V gene is TRBV27, the J gene TRBJ2-1, with D possibly matching TRBD2 (6 bases). V lost 6 bases, J lost 0 bases, and 12 bases lay in between. The germline CDR1 and CDR2 sequences are MNHEY and SMNVEV (reference sequence). The CDR3 has 15 residues. The CDR3 nucleotides are TGTGCCAGCAGGGTGACTAGGGGCTCCTACAATGAGCAGTTCTTC. Translated: CASRVTRGSYNEQFF.

The V and J genes are TRBV4-2 and TRBJ1-1; D not resolved. V was cut by 1 base and J by 0 bases, with 12 bases left in between. CDR1 and CDR2 (germline): LGHNA, YNFKEQ. The CDR3 runs 16 residues. CDR3 region: CASSQAGNRVNTEAFF. The CDR3 nucleotides are TGTGCCAGCAGCCAAGCGGGGAATCGGGTGAACACTGAAGCTTTCTTT.

The chain employs TRBV14 and TRBJ2-2; 8 positions agree with TRBD1. CDR3 size: 17 residues. Germline values: CDR1 SGHDN, CDR2 FVKESK. V trimming: 0 bases; J trimming: 7 bases; junction bases outside the gene matches: 10. CDR3 residues: CASSQDKGRGPGGELFF. The DNA for the CDR3 is TGTGCCAGCAGCCAAGATAAGGGCAGGGGGCCCGGCGGGGAGCTGTTTTTT. Combining the CDR3 with reference TRBV14 and TRBJ2-2 gives the whole variable domain EAGVTQFPSHSVIEKGQTVTLRCDPISGHDNLYWYRRVMGKEIKFLLHFVKESKQDESGMPNNRFLAERTGGTYSTLKVQPAELEDSGVYFCASSQDKGRGPGGELFFGEGSRLTVL.

The rearrangement uses TRBV7-2 and TRBJ1-2; 7 positions agree with TRBD1. The CDR3 contains 16 residues. The V and J ends lost 1 base and 1 base, in that order; junction bases with no gene match: 6. Germline CDR1 SGHTA, CDR2 FQGNSA. The DNA for the CDR3 is TGTGCCAGCAGCTTAGTTCGGACAGGAATTAACTATGGCTACACCTTC. Amino acid sequence: CASSLVRTGINYGYTF. The complete variable domain, with remaining parts taken from reference TRBV7-2 and TRBJ1-2, reads GAGVSQSPSNKVTEKGKDVELRCDPISGHTALYWYRQSLGQGLEFLIYFQGNSAPDKSGLPSDRFSAERTGGSVSTLTIQRTQQEDSAVYLCASSLVRTGINYGYTFGSGTRLTVV.

The CDR3 nucleotides read TGTGCCTGGAGCCTGCCTCCTCTGAGGAACACTGAAGCTTTCTTT. The encoded protein is CAWSLPPLRNTEAFF. The chain employs TRBV30 and TRBJ1-1; D is unclear. The CDR3 has 15 amino acids. Germline CDR1 and CDR2: GTSNPN and SVGIG (reference sequence). V lost 3 bases and J 1 base, leaving 15 bases between the germline ends.

V gene TRBV29-1 combines with J gene TRBJ1-1, with D hard to call. The CDR3 has 11 amino acids. CDR1 SQVTM and CDR2 ANQGSEA come from the germline V gene. V was trimmed by 7 bases and J by 7 bases, leaving 13 bases between them. CDR3 loop: CSADGRLEAFF. CDR3 nucleotides: TGCAGCGCGGATGGACGGCTTGAAGCTTTCTTT.

The chain employs TRBV5-4 and TRBJ2-5; D gene unclear. CDR3 length: 14 residues. Trimming stripped 0 bases from V and 4 bases from J, with 10 bases between. The V gene's germline CDR1 is SGHNT and CDR2 YYREEE (reference sequence). The CDR3 protein is CASSLDANSETQYF. DNA of the CDR3: TGTGCCAGCAGCTTGGACGCCAATTCAGAGACCCAGTACTTC.

The J gene is TRBJ1-1, the V gene TRBV27, with D tentatively TRBD1 (5 bases). The V end lost 4 bases, the J end lost 1 base, and 13 bases lay between the germline ends. The CDR3 spans 15 residues. Germline V lookup: CDR1 MNHEY, CDR2 SMNVEV (reference sequence). In nucleotides, the CDR3 is TGTGCCAGCAGTTCCCACAGGCTTTCGAACACTGAAGCTTTCTTT. Its protein product is CASSSHRLSNTEAFF.